One sample yielded the 23 T cell receptor beta chains listed below, sequenced in a study of beta chain features in type 1 diabetes. Study-wide points: There was a moderate but significant shortening of TCRB CDR3s in all four CD4+ subsets of Type 1 diabetes patients.

Reverse transcription of all isolated RNA meant that expressed TCRB transcripts were sequenced. Clones were sequenced by immunoSEQ multiplex PCR, and TCRdb holds only the in-frame ones, with some missing. The sample includes under 200,000 clones, about 9% of them seen just once. For these TCRs, the target antigens are not known. Sequences were obtained from central memory CD4+ T cells from blood. The receptors stem from a woman younger than 35 with type 1 diabetes.

V usage is TRBV19 and J usage is TRBJ2-7; 7 bases agree with TRBD1. The CDR3 has 16 residues. V shed 6 bases, J shed 0 bases, and the junction held 11 bases outside the gene matches. CDR1 is LNHDA and CDR2 is SQIVND in the germline V gene (reference sequence). CDR3 nucleotide sequence: TGTGCCAGTAGGGCCCAGGGGGTTGGGTCCTCCTACGAGCAGTACTTC. Translating gives CASRAQGVGSSYEQYF.

This clone came up a few times. The chain has TRBV27 and TRBJ1-2, with D possibly TRBD1 on 5 matching bases. Germline values: CDR1 MNHEY, CDR2 SMNVEV (reference sequence). This CDR3 is 15 amino acids long. Trimming removed 7 bases at V and 4 bases at J, with 19 bases between. The CDR3 nucleotides are TGTGCCAGCAATCAAGGTGCAGGGTTGGCCTATGGCTACACCTTC. This gives the protein CASNQGAGLAYGYTF.

The chain recombines TRBV7-2 with TRBJ2-1; TRBD2 agrees at 15 bases. Germline CDR1 SGHTA, CDR2 FQGNSA. The CDR3 runs to 16 residues. With V trimmed by 5 bases and J by 4 bases, 3 bases remained unmatched. This CDR3 is CASSGLAGGRYNEQFF. CDR3 coding DNA: TGTGCCAGCAGCGGACTAGCGGGAGGGCGATACAATGAGCAGTTCTTC.

The V gene is TRBV2, the J gene TRBJ2-4, with D possibly matching TRBD1 (6 bases). Germline V lookup: CDR1 SNHLY, CDR2 FYNNEI. Between the trimmed V and J ends, which lost 8 bases and 6 bases, there was a span of 14 bases. This CDR3 comprises 13 residues. The CDR3: CASRTARANIQYF. The CDR3 region has the DNA TGTGCCAGCCGGACAGCTCGAGCAAACATTCAGTACTTC.

The chain recombines TRBV5-6 with TRBJ1-4; 7 bases agree with TRBD1. V lost 1 base and J lost 1; bases outside the gene matches: 7. This CDR3 has 17 amino acids. CDR1 and CDR2 (germline): SGHDT, YYEEEE. Here the CDR3 reads CASSLLTGFGTNEKLFF. CDR3 in DNA: TGTGCCAGCAGCTTGTTGACAGGGTTTGGAACTAATGAAAAACTGTTTTTT.

In its sample, this clone was seen many times. The chain is built from TRBV14 and TRBJ2-3, with no clear D. Germline V gene data show CDR1 as SGHDN and CDR2 as FVKESK. Trimming removed 3 bases at V and 5 bases at J, with 9 bases between. The CDR3 totals 13 residues. The CDR3 nucleotides read TGTGCCAGCAGCCAGTCCATCGGAGATACGCAGTATTTT. It codes for CASSQSIGDTQYF.

The J gene is TRBJ1-6, the V gene TRBV5-4; D is ambiguous. CDR1 is SGHNT and CDR2 is YYREEE in the germline V gene (reference sequence). The CDR3 has 16 residues. V dropped 0 bases and J dropped 3 bases, with 10 bases sitting between them. The CDR3 is CASSLGQDFYNSPLHF. Here the CDR3 DNA reads TGTGCCAGCAGCTTGGGGCAGGACTTCTATAATTCACCCCTCCACTTT.

This clone has a handful of counts. The chain is built from TRBV5-1 and TRBJ2-6; maybe TRBD1 (6 bases). The germline V and J ends were trimmed by 2 bases and 4 bases, with 13 bases remaining between them. The germline V gene has CDR1 SGHRS and CDR2 YFSETQ. The CDR3 has 16 amino acids. CDR3 bases: TGCGCCAGCAGCTTAACCGGGACAACCGGGGCCAACGTCCTGACTTTC. Translation: CASSLTGTTGANVLTF. The whole variable domain, remainder taken from reference TRBV5-1 and TRBJ2-6, is KAGVTQTPRYLIKTRGQQVTLSCSPISGHRSVSWYQQTPGQGLQFLFEYFSETQRNKGNFPGRFSGRQFSNSRSEMNVSTLELGDSALYLCASSLTGTTGANVLTFGAGSRLTVL.

The chain couples TRBV19 to TRBJ2-1, with 8 positions matching TRBD2. The CDR3 runs 17 residues. The J segment lost 0 bases and the V segment lost 2 bases, leaving 6 bases of the junction unmatched. Germline lookup yields CDR1 LNHDA and CDR2 SQIVND (reference sequence). The CDR3 spells CASSITSGRSSYNEQFF. DNA of the CDR3: TGTGCCAGTAGTATAACTAGCGGCAGGAGCTCCTACAATGAGCAGTTCTTC.

This clone was counted many times. CDR3 sequence (DNA): TGTGCCAGCAGCTTAATGCAGGGGGGGAACACTGAAGCTTTCTTT. Translation: CASSLMQGGNTEAFF. The chain employs TRBV7-9 and TRBJ1-1, with 7 bases that match TRBD1. The CDR3 runs 15 residues. Trimming cost V 2 bases and J 1 base; bases outside gene matches: 4. The V gene's germline CDR1 is SEHNR and CDR2 FQNEAQ (reference sequence).

The chain couples TRBV4-1 to TRBJ2-5; possibly TRBD1 for D (9 bases). The germline CDR1 and CDR2 sequences are MGHRA and YSYEKL. The germline V and J ends were trimmed by 9 bases and 4 bases, with 21 bases remaining between them. The CDR3 is 15 residues long. DNA for the CDR3: TGCGCCAGTAGGTCCGGGAGGGGACAGGGAGAGACCCAGTACTTC. Residues: CASRSGRGQGETQYF.

This chain connects TRBV4-3 to TRBJ1-1; D is undetermined. The CDR3 contains 14 residues. V was trimmed by 0 bases and J by 1 base, leaving 6 bases between them. The germline V gene has CDR1 LGHNA and CDR2 YSLEER. CDR3 sequence reads: CASSQEYKNTEAFF. The CDR3 DNA sequence: TGCGCCAGCAGCCAAGAGTACAAGAACACTGAAGCTTTCTTT.

The chain combines TRBV9 with TRBJ2-1; TRBD1 agrees at 7 bases. From germline, CDR1 is SGDLS and CDR2 YYNGEE. Trimming cost V 1 base and J 8 bases; bases outside gene matches: 3. The CDR3 is 13 residues long. The CDR3: CASSVWQGDEQFF. CDR3 coding DNA: TGTGCCAGCAGCGTATGGCAGGGGGATGAGCAGTTCTTC.

This clone was counted a few times. Other DNA sequences within the sample encode an identical CDR3. This rearrangement joins TRBV7-2 to TRBJ1-4; 8 nucleotides line up with TRBD1. Germline CDR1 SGHTA, CDR2 FQGNSA. This CDR3 has 14 amino acids. V lost 5 bases and J lost 5; bases outside the gene matches: 4. The CDR3 DNA sequence: TGTGCCAGCAGCCTACAGGGGGAAAATGAAAAACTGTTTTTT. This sequence encodes CASSLQGENEKLFF.

This clone occurred a few times. CDR3 bases: TGTGCCATCAGTGCCGGGGGGAACTATGGCTACACCTTC. This gives the protein CAISAGGNYGYTF. V is TRBV10-3 and J is TRBJ1-2, with a tentative D call TRBD1 (5 bases). The V end was cut by 4 bases, the J end by 2 bases, with 8 bases between. The germline gives CDR1 ENHRY, CDR2 SYGVKD. The CDR3 has 13 residues.

The chain combines TRBV6-5 with TRBJ1-4; D might be TRBD1 (5 bases). CDR1 is MNHEY, CDR2 SVGAGI, per germline. Trimming pared 8 bases from V and 2 bases from J, leaving 9 bases between. CDR3 length equals 13 residues. The CDR3 DNA reads as TGTGCCAGCCGTCCAGGGACTAATGAAAAACTGTTTTTT. Its translation is CASRPGTNEKLFF.

Comments on this clone: The same CDR3 also results from other DNA sequences found in this sample. The chain links TRBV28 to TRBJ1-4; 10 bases are shared with TRBD1. V trimming: 7 bases; J trimming: 8 bases; junction bases outside the gene matches: 7. The CDR3 runs to 14 residues. The germline V gene has CDR1 MDHEN and CDR2 SYDVKM. DNA for the CDR3: TGTGCCAGCACCCCGGGACAGGGGTTAGAAAAACTGTTTTTT. It is translated as CASTPGQGLEKLFF.

CDR3 sequence reads: CASSASGRQDNEQFF. The CDR3, as DNA: TGTGCCAGCAGCGCTAGCGGGAGGCAGGACAATGAGCAGTTCTTC. This sequence joins TRBV13 and TRBJ2-1, with TRBD2 matching over 11 bases. CDR1 PRHDT and CDR2 FYEKMQ come from the germline V gene (reference sequence). Trimming cost V 5 bases and J 5 bases; bases outside gene matches: 5. The CDR3 runs to 15 residues.

This clone has just a few counts. The chain has TRBV7-2 and TRBJ2-2; 7 bases align to TRBD1. This CDR3 has 15 amino acids. Germline CDR1 SGHTA, CDR2 FQGNSA. V trimming: 5 bases; J trimming: 1 base; junction bases outside the gene matches: 4. The CDR3 sequence is CASSHGTVNTGELFF. Here the CDR3 DNA reads TGTGCCAGCAGCCACGGGACAGTGAACACCGGGGAGCTGTTTTTT.

The chain employs TRBV5-6 and TRBJ1-5, with 7 bases fitting TRBD1. CDR1 is SGHDT and CDR2 is YYEEEE in the germline V gene. The CDR3 covers 15 residues. With V trimmed by 5 bases and J by 0 bases, 5 bases remained unmatched. This CDR3 is CASSRQGDSNQPQHF. The DNA of the CDR3 is TGTGCCAGCAGTCGACAGGGAGATAGCAATCAGCCCCAGCATTTT.

The chain carries TRBV4-3 and TRBJ2-3, with 8 bases lining up with TRBD2. The V gene's germline CDR1 is LGHNA and CDR2 YSLEER. The CDR3 has 19 residues. After removal of 0 bases from V and 5 bases from J, the junction contained 16 bases not matched to a gene. CDR3 DNA: TGCGCCAGCAGCCAAGATAAGGGGATAGCGGGGTCCCTAGAAGATACGCAGTATTTT. Amino acids: CASSQDKGIAGSLEDTQYF.

This clone was found a few times. This rearrangement joins TRBV7-6 to TRBJ2-3; D is ambiguous. The CDR3 runs to 14 residues. Trimming removed 5 bases at V and 6 bases at J, with 15 bases between. From germline, CDR1 is SGHVS and CDR2 FNYEAQ. The CDR3 DNA reads TGTGCCAGCAGCCTTCTAAGTACGGGTGATACGCAGTATTTT. Translating gives CASSLLSTGDTQYF.

A few counts support this clone. The rearrangement uses TRBV11-3 and TRBJ2-3; tentatively, D is TRBD2 (6 bases). Germline CDR1 reads SGHNT; CDR2 reads YENEEA. Trimming removed 5 bases at V and 7 bases at J, with 25 bases between. CDR3 length equals 17 residues. The CDR3 DNA follows: TGTGCCAGCAGCCAACTAGCTTTCGGGCATCCACTCAATACGCAGTATTTT. Amino acids: CASSQLAFGHPLNTQYF.